Presented here are 11 T cell receptor beta chains from one specimen sequenced in a study of CD8+ T cells in alopecia areata. Treatment meaning: oral pan-JAK inhibitor, 5-10 mg twice daily. Isolated RNA was reverse transcribed into cDNA used as the sequencing template. Sequencing was performed with immunoSEQ multiplex PCR; in TCRdb, only in-frame clones are kept and a portion is missing. The sample records some 100,000 clones, around 47% being singletons. The material sequenced was CD8+ T cells sorted from blood, taken at week 24, from a patient treated with tofacitinib. The receptor source for this set is a human donor with alopecia areata.

V and J are TRBV4-1 and TRBJ2-5; TRBD2 is a possible D gene (6 bases). The V gene's germline CDR1 is MGHRA and CDR2 YSYEKL. The germline V and J ends were trimmed by 0 bases and 2 bases, with 10 bases remaining between them. CDR3 size: 15 residues. The CDR3 DNA sequence: TGCGCCAGCAGCCAAGATTGGAGGGGTCAAGAGACCCAGTACTTC. Encoded protein: CASSQDWRGQETQYF.

The chain recombines TRBV7-2 with TRBJ2-5, with 10 bases matching TRBD1. CDR3 length equals 18 residues. Germline V CDR1 and CDR2: SGHTA, FQGNSA. V dropped 3 bases and J dropped 5; count of bases not matched to a gene: 15. Here the CDR3 reads CASSLVTSGTGVSETQYF. Here the CDR3 DNA reads TGTGCCAGCAGCTTGGTAACGTCCGGGACAGGGGTCAGTGAGACCCAGTACTTC.

The chain couples TRBV2 to TRBJ2-1; tentatively, D is TRBD1 (6 bases). V was pared by 7 bases and J by 2 bases, with 9 bases between. The CDR3 totals 13 residues. Per germline, CDR1 SNHLY and CDR2 FYNNEI. The CDR3 DNA reads as TGTGCCAGCATTCAGGGGACCTACAATGAGCAGTTCTTC. Protein product: CASIQGTYNEQFF.

The J gene is TRBJ2-1, the V gene TRBV6-6; no reliable D call. The CDR3 loop spans 15 amino acids. Per the germline V gene, CDR1 is MNHNY and CDR2 is SVGAGI (reference sequence). V lost 0 bases to trimming and J lost 4 bases, with 10 bases between them. Here the CDR3 reads CASSYSIGEYNEQFF. CDR3 nucleotide sequence: TGTGCCAGCAGTTACTCGATTGGGGAATACAATGAGCAGTTCTTC.

This clone occurred many times. The J gene is TRBJ2-2, the V gene TRBV7-9; the D gene is possibly TRBD2 (5 bases). The germline gives CDR1 SEHNR, CDR2 FQNEAQ (reference sequence). This CDR3 has 15 residues. The V end lost 3 bases, the J end lost 8 bases, and 16 bases lay between the germline ends. CDR3 coding DNA: TGTGCCAGCAGCTTTAATTCGGCGGGTCCTGGGGAGCTGTTTTTT. Its translation is CASSFNSAGPGELFF.

This chain connects TRBV29-1 to TRBJ2-5; D gene uncertain. The end of the DNA aligns better with TRBJ2-7, so the J call may be wrong. There are 11 residues in the CDR3. Germline V lookup: CDR1 SQVTM, CDR2 ANQGSEA. In DNA form, the CDR3 reads TGCAGCGTTGAACATCGATACGAGCAGTACTTC. This translates into CSVEHRYEQYF.

This clone has just a few counts. A single base separates this from a much larger clone, so it may be a read error. The chain recombines TRBV7-8 with TRBJ2-1; D is undetermined. Germline CDR1 SGHVS, CDR2 FQNEAQ. This CDR3 is 12 amino acids long. Deletions cut 1 base from V and 5 bases from J, with 3 bases between. The CDR3 loop reads CASSLVHNEQFF. The CDR3 DNA reads as TGTGCCAGCAGCTTAGTCCACAATGAGCAGTTCTTC. The whole variable domain, filled in from reference TRBV7-8 and TRBJ2-1, reads GAGVSQSPRYKVAKRGQDVALRCDPISGHVSLFWYQQALGQGPEFLTYFQNEAQLDKSGLPSDRFFAERPEGSVSTLKIQRTQQEDSAVYLCASSLVHNEQFFGPGTRLTVL.

As concerns this clone: The junction differs from germline at one of its ends, possibly a read error. The chain joins TRBV7-9 to TRBJ2-7; 9 positions match TRBD1. The CDR3 contains 15 residues. The germline gives CDR1 SEHNR, CDR2 FQNEAQ (reference sequence). DNA of the CDR3: TGTGCCAGCAGCCTATCCCCGGACAGGGGCAGTTCCTGGTTCTTC. It specifies CASSLSPDRGSSWFF.

This clone was recorded a few times. The chain is built from TRBV25-1 and TRBJ2-6, with D possibly called TRBD1 or TRBD2 (6 bases each). The CDR3 has 14 amino acids. Between the trimmed V and J ends, which lost 7 bases and 2 bases, there was a span of 9 bases. The germline V gene encodes CDR1 MGHDK and CDR2 SYGVNS. The CDR3 sequence: CASNRGAGANVLTF. As DNA, the CDR3 is TGTGCCAGCAATAGGGGGGCTGGGGCCAACGTCCTGACTTTC. Variable domain in full (rest from reference TRBV25-1 and TRBJ2-6): EADIYQTPRYLVIGTGKKITLECSQTMGHDKMYWYQQDPGMELHLIHYSYGVNSTEKGDLSSESTVSRIRTEHFPLTLESARPSHTSQYLCASNRGAGANVLTFGAGSRLTVL.

The chain is built from TRBV29-1 and TRBJ2-7, with D possibly matching TRBD1 (6 bases). Per the germline V gene, CDR1 is SQVTM and CDR2 is ANQGSEA. The CDR3 consists of 13 residues. V was cut by 6 bases and J by 1 base, with 13 bases left in between. The chain's CDR3 is CSVRDNLSYEQYF. The CDR3 coding sequence is TGCAGCGTCCGGGACAACCTGTCCTACGAGCAGTACTTC.

The chain employs TRBV30 and TRBJ2-7; D unclear. Germline CDR1 reads GTSNPN; CDR2 reads SVGIG (reference sequence). V lost 1 base, J lost 5 bases, and 15 bases lay in between. The CDR3 has 14 residues. CDR3: CAWSATTTADEQYF. The CDR3 DNA reads as TGTGCCTGGAGTGCCACCACCACGGCCGACGAGCAGTACTTC.